These 28 T cell receptor beta chains came from one sample sequenced in a study of shared clonotypes between healthy human individuals. It was CD45RO-negative cells, positively selected for CCR7, that made up naive CD8 cells, with terminally differentiated effector memory CD45RA+ cells excluded. Assay used: immunoSEQ multiplex PCR; TCRdb lists only in-frame clones, some missing. Among some 2 million clones listed, approximately 94% were seen once. The specimen was naive CD8+ T cells sorted from blood. The receptors shown here come from a man aged 18 to 35 in good health.

J is TRBJ2-7 and V is TRBV5-6; D is unresolved. This CDR3 has 13 residues. Trimming stripped 2 bases from V and 3 bases from J, with 9 bases between. CDR1 and CDR2 from the germline V gene are SGHDT and YYEEEE. As DNA, the CDR3 is TGTGCCAGCAGCTTTGGCGCATTCTACGAGCAGTACTTC. Translating it yields CASSFGAFYEQYF. Together with reference TRBV5-6 and TRBJ2-7, the CDR3 gives the full variable domain: DAGVTQSPTHLIKTRGQQVTLRCSPKSGHDTVSWYQQALGQGPQFIFQYYEEEERQRGNFPDRFSGHQFPNYSSELNVNALLLGDSALYLCASSFGAFYEQYFGPGTRLTVT.

The sample holds one count of this clone. The rearrangement links TRBV6-1 to TRBJ2-7; no reliable D call. V dropped 0 bases and J dropped 4 bases, with 13 bases sitting between them. The CDR3 is made up of 15 amino acids. Germline values: CDR1 MNHNS, CDR2 SASEGT. The CDR3 protein is CASSEARTHLYEQYF. The DNA for the CDR3 is TGTGCCAGCAGTGAAGCGCGGACGCACCTTTACGAGCAGTACTTC.

The chain couples TRBV27 to TRBJ2-3; D not certain. The CDR3 sequence is 14 residues long. Trimming removed 2 bases from V and 2 bases from J, with 8 bases in between. The germline CDR1 and CDR2 sequences are MNHEY and SMNVEV (reference sequence). The CDR3 loop is CASSLDRFTDTQYF. In nucleotides, the CDR3 is TGTGCCAGCAGTTTAGACCGGTTCACAGATACGCAGTATTTT.

The rearrangement joins TRBV25-1 to TRBJ1-1; maybe TRBD1 (6 bases). The CDR3 totals 15 residues. Germline V gene data show CDR1 as MGHDK and CDR2 as SYGVNS. Trimming shortened V by 2 bases and J by 0 bases, and 10 bases separated the two germline ends. The CDR3 DNA sequence: TGTGCCAGCAGTGAAGGGGGGCCCATGAACACTGAAGCTTTCTTT. Encoded protein: CASSEGGPMNTEAFF.

This chain uses TRBV7-9 with TRBJ1-4; D call uncertain. CDR1 and CDR2 from the germline V gene are SEHNR and FQNEAQ (reference sequence). The length of the CDR3 is 14 residues. The V and J ends lost 5 bases and 8 bases respectively, with 15 bases between them. The CDR3: CASSKGSVIEKLFF. The CDR3 nucleotides read TGTGCCAGCAGCAAAGGGTCCGTTATAGAAAAACTGTTTTTT.

DNA of the CDR3: TGTGCCAGCAGTTACTCCGAAAGTGGCAATCAGCCCCAGCATTTT. It encodes CASSYSESGNQPQHF. This sequence joins TRBV6-5 and TRBJ1-5; D uncertain. The CDR3 covers 15 residues. The germline CDR1 and CDR2 sequences are MNHEY and SVGAGI. V dropped 0 bases and J dropped 2 bases, with 8 bases sitting between them.

The CDR3 region is CAILLGTGELFF. The CDR3 DNA sequence: TGTGCCATCCTCCTGGGAACCGGGGAGCTGTTTTTT. The chain joins TRBV10-3 to TRBJ2-2; no clear D. Trimming took off 8 bases at V and 5 bases at J, with 9 bases between the two ends. CDR3 length: 12 amino acids. In germline, CDR1 is ENHRY, CDR2 SYGVKD.

CDR3 residues: CASSQGAGGGYGYTF. CDR3 coding DNA: TGCGCCAGCAGCCAAGGGGCAGGGGGCGGCTATGGCTACACCTTC. J is TRBJ1-2 and V is TRBV4-3; TRBD1 matches at 8 bases. The CDR3 runs 15 residues. V lost 1 base and J lost 4; bases outside the gene matches: 5. Germline assignment: CDR1 LGHNA and CDR2 YSLEER.

The gene calls are TRBV4-1 and TRBJ2-7; TRBD1 agrees at 10 bases. Germline trimming cut 1 base from V and 5 bases from J; bases unmatched to any gene: 5. Germline assignment: CDR1 MGHRA and CDR2 YSYEKL. The CDR3 consists of 15 residues. The CDR3 coding sequence is TGCGCCAGCAGCCAAGTCCCCGGGACAGGGGACGAGCAGTACTTC. Translated, it gives CASSQVPGTGDEQYF.

The genes are TRBV7-8 and TRBJ2-7; D perhaps matches TRBD1 (6 bases). The CDR3 sequence is 14 residues long. CDR1 is SGHVS and CDR2 is FQNEAQ in the germline V gene. The V gene lost 0 bases and the J gene lost 3 bases, with 9 bases spanning the gap. In DNA, the CDR3 is TGTGCCAGCAGCTTAGCAACAGGGAACTACGAGCAGTACTTC. Amino acid sequence: CASSLATGNYEQYF.

This clone showed up just once. This chain uses TRBV6-5 with TRBJ1-2, with D tentatively TRBD1 (6 bases). Germline loops: CDR1 MNHEY, CDR2 SVGAGI. The CDR3 extends over 14 amino acids. V was pared by 4 bases and J by 4 bases, with 13 bases between. The CDR3 region has the DNA TGTGCCAGCAGTTCCGGGGACACAATCTATGGCTACACCTTC. This encodes CASSSGDTIYGYTF.

V gene TRBV27 combines with J gene TRBJ1-5; the match to TRBD1 covers 10 bases. The germline V gene has CDR1 MNHEY and CDR2 SMNVEV (reference sequence). Losses at the gene ends were 5 bases for V and 3 bases for J; bases not matched to a gene: 7. CDR3 length: 16 residues. CDR3 sequence reads: CASSGTGVSFNQPQHF. CDR3 in DNA: TGTGCCAGCAGTGGGACAGGGGTCTCTTTCAATCAGCCCCAGCATTTT.

The V call is TRBV18, the J call TRBJ2-3; D gene unclear. Germline V CDR1 and CDR2: KGHSH, LQKENI. V dropped 5 bases and J dropped 4 bases, with 10 bases sitting between them. The CDR3 consists of 13 residues. The DNA for the CDR3 is TGTGCCAGCTCATTAGAGATCCCAGATACGCAGTATTTT. Residues: CASSLEIPDTQYF.

V is TRBV30 and J is TRBJ1-1; D might be TRBD1 (6 bases). Germline V gene lookup returns CDR1 GTSNPN and CDR2 SVGIG (reference sequence). The CDR3 consists of 13 residues. With 2 bases removed from V and 0 bases from J, the gap between germline ends came to 7 bases. The CDR3, as DNA: TGTGCCTGGAGTCCAGGGGTGAACACTGAAGCTTTCTTT. Protein product: CAWSPGVNTEAFF. Full variable domain (outside the CDR3, taken from reference TRBV30 and TRBJ1-1): SQTIHQWPATLVQPVGSPLSLECTVEGTSNPNLYWYRQAAGRGLQLLFYSVGIGQISSEVPQNLSASRPQDRQFILSSKKLLLSDSGFYLCAWSPGVNTEAFFGQGTRLTVV.

This clone appeared once. This rearrangement joins TRBV7-2 to TRBJ2-1; 8 nucleotides match TRBD1. Germline V gene lookup returns CDR1 SGHTA and CDR2 FQGNSA. Unmatched junction bases numbered 6, after V lost 5 bases and J lost 9 bases. This CDR3 has 13 residues. CDR3 sequence (DNA): TGTGCCAGCAGCCCCGGGACAGGTCTTGAGCAGTTCTTC. Translated, it gives CASSPGTGLEQFF.

This rearrangement joins TRBV6-5 to TRBJ1-4, with D unclear. Germline CDR1 and CDR2: MNHEY and SVGAGI. This CDR3 has 15 amino acids. V dropped 6 bases and J dropped 4 bases, with 15 bases sitting between them. The CDR3 is CASSRGSRFNEKLFF. Written as DNA, the CDR3 is TGTGCCAGCAGCCGCGGAAGTCGGTTTAATGAAAAACTGTTTTTT.

Note on this clone: One junction end does not reproduce the germline sequence, and a read error may be involved. The CDR3 is CASSFDREGYDEQFF. For the CDR3, the DNA is TGTGCCAGCAGTTTCGACCGGGAGGGCTACGATGAGCAGTTCTTC. The chain joins TRBV27 to TRBJ2-1; 8 positions agree with TRBD2. The CDR3 runs 15 residues. Looked up from germline, CDR1 is MNHEY and CDR2 is SMNVEV (reference sequence).

The chain uses TRBV27 and TRBJ2-2, with 9 bases that match TRBD1. The ends lost 5 bases at V and 2 bases at J; junction bases unmatched: 6. The germline gives CDR1 MNHEY, CDR2 SMNVEV (reference sequence). The CDR3 sequence is 16 residues long. CDR3 region: CASSPWTGDNTGELFF. The CDR3 coding sequence is TGTGCCAGCAGTCCCTGGACAGGGGACAACACCGGGGAGCTGTTTTTT.

This chain connects TRBV15 to TRBJ2-5; TRBD2 is a possible D gene (6 bases). Trimming shortened V by 5 bases and J by 0 bases, and 10 bases separated the two germline ends. Germline lookup yields CDR1 LNHNV and CDR2 YYDKDF (reference sequence). The CDR3 has 14 residues. The CDR3 reads CATSLAENQETQYF. The DNA for the CDR3 is TGTGCCACCAGCTTAGCGGAAAACCAAGAGACCCAGTACTTC.

The rearrangement links TRBV9 to TRBJ2-3, with 9 bases fitting TRBD2. The CDR3 extends over 15 amino acids. V gave up 0 bases and J gave up 4 bases; unmatched junction bases: 3. From germline, CDR1 is SGDLS and CDR2 YYNGEE. CDR3 nucleotides: TGTGCCAGCAGCGTAGTAAGCGGGAGGCCAGATACGCAGTATTTT. Its translation: CASSVVSGRPDTQYF.

In regard to this clone: The junction does not match germline at one end; this may be a read error. This sequence joins TRBV11-2 and TRBJ2-1, with D hard to call. CDR1 and CDR2 from the germline V gene are SGHAT and FQNNGV. The CDR3 is made up of 12 amino acids. CDR3 sequence reads: CASSLDLREQFF. CDR3 in DNA: TGTGCCAGCAGCCTAGATTTACGGGAGCAGTTCTTC. Drawing the rest from reference TRBV11-2 and TRBJ2-1, the complete variable domain is EAGVAQSPRYKIIEKRQSVAFWCNPISGHATLYWYQQILGQGPKLLIQFQNNGVVDDSQLPKDRFSAERLKGVDSTLKIQPAKLEDSAVYLCASSLDLREQFFGPGTRLTVL.

This chain links TRBV5-4 with TRBJ2-7; 8 nucleotides align to TRBD1. This CDR3 region has 13 residues. V was clipped by 4 bases and J by 5 bases; unmatched bases: 5. Germline V gives CDR1 SGHNT, CDR2 YYREEE (reference sequence). Here the CDR3 DNA reads TGTGCCAGCAGCCCGGACAGGGAGAACGAGCAGTACTTC. This encodes CASSPDRENEQYF.

V is TRBV29-1 and J is TRBJ1-1; no reliable D call. The CDR3 consists of 16 residues. Germline values: CDR1 SQVTM, CDR2 ANQGSEA. The ends were cut back, 6 bases at V and 4 bases at J, with 24 bases in the middle. Here the CDR3 DNA reads TGCAGCGTGTACCCCAATACTCACCAGGATAGCACTGAAGCTTTCTTT. Protein: CSVYPNTHQDSTEAFF. Drawing the rest from reference TRBV29-1 and TRBJ1-1, the complete variable domain is SAVISQKPSRDICQRGTSLTIQCQVDSQVTMMFWYRQQPGQSLTLIATANQGSEATYESGFVIDKFPISRPNLTFSTLTVSNMSPEDSSIYLCSVYPNTHQDSTEAFFGQGTRLTVV.

V and J are TRBV19 and TRBJ2-1; D is undetermined. The germline gives CDR1 LNHDA, CDR2 SQIVND (reference sequence). V was trimmed by 5 bases and J by 6 bases, leaving 11 bases between them. The CDR3 contains 13 residues. As DNA, the CDR3 is TGTGCCAGTAGTGTCAGATTTGGCAATGAGCAGTTCTTC. Its translation is CASSVRFGNEQFF.

This chain uses TRBV5-1 with TRBJ1-1; D remains unclear. Looked up from germline, CDR1 is SGHRS and CDR2 is YFSETQ. Trimming cost V 4 bases and J 5 bases, with 15 bases left between them. This CDR3 is 14 amino acids long. CDR3 protein: CASSREGGVTEAFF. CDR3 in DNA: TGCGCCAGCAGCCGGGAGGGCGGTGTAACTGAAGCTTTCTTT.

V usage is TRBV4-1 and J usage is TRBJ2-7, with D perhaps TRBD2 (5 bases). The CDR3 spans 14 residues. The V and J ends lost 8 bases and 2 bases respectively, with 16 bases between them. In germline, CDR1 is MGHRA, CDR2 YSYEKL. Here the CDR3 DNA reads TGCGCCAGCGGAACAAAAGTCGGGACCTACGAGCAGTACTTC. Protein: CASGTKVGTYEQYF.

The chain combines TRBV7-9 with TRBJ2-2; D remains ambiguous. CDR3 length: 14 residues. V lost 3 bases to trimming and J lost 2 bases, with 7 bases between them. Per germline, CDR1 SEHNR and CDR2 FQNEAQ (reference sequence). The CDR3 is CASSFFGNTGELFF. Written as DNA, the CDR3 is TGTGCCAGCAGCTTTTTCGGAAACACCGGGGAGCTGTTTTTT.

The chain combines TRBV30 with TRBJ2-7; 8 bases align to TRBD1. V lost 0 bases, J lost 6 bases, and 4 bases stayed unmatched. This CDR3 contains 13 residues. Germline CDR1 reads GTSNPN; CDR2 reads SVGIG (reference sequence). The CDR3 reads CAWSVAGGREQYF. The CDR3 region has the DNA TGTGCCTGGAGTGTAGCAGGGGGCCGCGAGCAGTACTTC. The variable domain in full, with the rest retrieved from reference TRBV30 and TRBJ2-7, is SQTIHQWPATLVQPVGSPLSLECTVEGTSNPNLYWYRQAAGRGLQLLFYSVGIGQISSEVPQNLSASRPQDRQFILSSKKLLLSDSGFYLCAWSVAGGREQYFGPGTRLTVT.